Following are 30 T cell receptor beta chains from one sample sequenced in a study of cytomegalovirus exposure and HLA in healthy donors. The PCR used 60 Vbeta and 13 Jbeta primers. The protocol was immunoSEQ multiplex PCR, while the TCRdb copy is restricted to in-frame clones and leaves out a portion. The table includes approximately 110,000 clones, 65% to 85% detected once. Sequencing was done on a sample of PBMCs. The receptors come from a male donor in good health and CMV-seronegative.

The V call is TRBV27, the J call TRBJ2-2; 11 nucleotides align to TRBD2. J gave up 0 bases and V 5 bases, and 2 bases lay outside the gene matches. Germline V lookup: CDR1 MNHEY, CDR2 SMNVEV (reference sequence). The CDR3 extends over 16 amino acids. CDR3 DNA sequence: TGTGCCAGCAGTCTAGCGGGAGGAACGAACACCGGGGAGCTGTTTTTT. It specifies CASSLAGGTNTGELFF.

A remark on this clone: One end of the junction is discordant with germline, which a read error may explain. The rearrangement joins TRBV15 to TRBJ2-7, with D perhaps TRBD2 (5 bases). CDR1 and CDR2 from the germline V gene are LNHNV and YYDKDF (reference sequence). This CDR3 spans 13 amino acids. The CDR3 loop is CAASRGRGDEQYF. The CDR3 DNA reads as TGTGCCGCCAGCAGAGGGCGCGGAGACGAGCAGTACTTC.

The V call is TRBV10-3, the J call TRBJ2-7, with unresolved D. V was clipped by 3 bases and J by 0 bases, with 9 bases between them. The CDR3 consists of 14 residues. The germline V gene encodes CDR1 ENHRY and CDR2 SYGVKD. This chain's CDR3 is CAISEGASSYEQYF. The CDR3 DNA is TGTGCCATCAGTGAAGGAGCGAGCTCCTACGAGCAGTACTTC.

This clone was seen a single time. This chain uses TRBV7-2 with TRBJ2-7; 12 positions match TRBD2. V was pared by 5 bases and J by 4 bases, with 6 bases of the junction left unmatched. CDR3 length: 15 residues. CDR1 is SGHTA and CDR2 is FQGNSA in the germline V gene. The CDR3 here is CASSRWTSGIYEQYF. Here the CDR3 DNA reads TGTGCCAGCAGCAGGTGGACTAGCGGGATATACGAGCAGTACTTC.

The chain links TRBV28 to TRBJ2-4; possibly TRBD1 for D (5 bases). The V end lost 10 bases, the J end lost 7 bases, and 14 bases lay between the germline ends. Germline loops: CDR1 MDHEN, CDR2 SYDVKM. The CDR3 is 12 amino acids. The CDR3 loop is CAIATDTNIQYF. CDR3 DNA: TGTGCCATCGCGACAGATACGAACATTCAGTACTTC.

This clone was seen once. The chain recombines TRBV10-3 with TRBJ2-5; 13 nucleotides align to TRBD2. Germline V gene data show CDR1 as ENHRY and CDR2 as SYGVKD. The ends lost 6 bases at V and 4 bases at J; junction bases unmatched: 2. The CDR3 is made up of 14 amino acids. CDR3 nucleotides: TGTGCCATCAGAGGACTAGCGGGAGCAGAGACCCAGTACTTC. This translates into CAIRGLAGAETQYF.

The J gene is TRBJ2-1, the V gene TRBV9; 7 nucleotides match TRBD2. This CDR3 comprises 16 residues. V shed 1 base and J 1 base; nucleotides not matched to a gene: 5. Germline V lookup: CDR1 SGDLS, CDR2 YYNGEE. The chain's CDR3 is CASSVSGTTSYNEQFF. Here the CDR3 DNA reads TGTGCCAGCAGCGTAAGTGGGACTACTTCCTACAATGAGCAGTTCTTC.

CDR3 amino acids: CASSSGLAGSDTQYF. The CDR3 nucleotides read TGCGCCAGCAGCTCCGGACTAGCGGGGTCAGATACGCAGTATTTT. The chain recombines TRBV5-1 with TRBJ2-3; 12 bases agree with TRBD2. This CDR3 region has 15 residues. Trimming at V came to 3 bases and at J to 4 bases, leaving 3 bases not matched to a gene. Germline CDR1 is SGHRS and CDR2 is YFSETQ.

The chain has TRBV18 and TRBJ2-7; 7 bases match TRBD1. CDR1 is KGHSH, CDR2 LQKENI, per germline. The CDR3 has 14 amino acids. Trimming at V came to 9 bases and at J to 1 base, leaving 9 bases not matched to a gene. The CDR3 is CASSDRVKSYEQYF. The DNA for the CDR3 is TGTGCCAGTTCCGACAGGGTGAAGTCCTACGAGCAGTACTTC.

This chain connects TRBV28 to TRBJ1-5; D unclear. This CDR3 is built from 15 residues. Germline CDR1 is MDHEN and CDR2 is SYDVKM. Between the trimmed V and J ends, which lost 4 bases and 0 bases, there was a span of 10 bases. CDR3 residues: CASSSPDFSNQPQHF. The CDR3 bases are TGTGCCAGCAGTTCCCCAGACTTTAGCAATCAGCCCCAGCATTTT.

The CDR3 reads CASSFFFDRGGYEQYF. CDR3 DNA sequence: TGTGCCAGCAGTTTTTTCTTCGACAGGGGGGGCTACGAGCAGTACTTC. J is TRBJ2-7 and V is TRBV28, with 9 bases that match TRBD1. The CDR3 extends over 16 amino acids. V shed 3 bases and J 3 bases; nucleotides not matched to a gene: 9. Per germline, CDR1 MDHEN and CDR2 SYDVKM.

This chain connects TRBV6-1 to TRBJ2-2, with a tentative D call TRBD2 (5 bases). The V end was cut by 2 bases, the J end by 3 bases, with 13 bases between. CDR3 length equals 16 residues. Germline CDR1 and CDR2: MNHNS and SASEGT. The CDR3 here is CASSEREGRDTGELFF. CDR3 nucleotides: TGTGCCAGCAGTGAAAGAGAGGGCCGGGACACCGGGGAGCTGTTTTTT.

This chain uses TRBV19 with TRBJ1-2; D gene ambiguous. The CDR3 sequence is 13 residues long. Germline-derived CDR1 and CDR2 are LNHDA and SQIVND (reference sequence). The V gene lost 1 base and the J gene lost 5 bases, with 8 bases spanning the gap. CDR3 sequence reads: CASSIGGRYGYTF. Here the CDR3 DNA reads TGTGCCAGTAGTATAGGTGGGAGGTATGGCTACACCTTC.

The chain joins TRBV19 to TRBJ2-2; TRBD2 agrees at 7 bases. Germline V gene sequence: CDR1 LNHDA, CDR2 SQIVND (reference sequence). The CDR3 has 14 amino acids. With 1 base clipped from V and 4 bases from J, the junction kept 0 bases outside the gene matches. The DNA of the CDR3 is TGTGCCAGTAGTATAGGGGGGGGCACCGGGGAGCTGTTTTTT. This sequence encodes CASSIGGGTGELFF.

The gene calls are TRBV6-1 and TRBJ2-5; 10 nucleotides match TRBD1. Germline V CDR1 and CDR2: MNHNS, SASEGT. V lost 5 bases and J lost 5; bases outside the gene matches: 8. This CDR3 is 15 amino acids long. CDR3 nucleotide sequence: TGTGCCAGCAGTCCCGGGACAGGGGCCGGTGAGACCCAGTACTTC. Translating gives CASSPGTGAGETQYF.

The rearrangement links TRBV2 to TRBJ2-1; a weak D match, TRBD2 (5 bases). CDR3 length equals 13 residues. Germline CDR1 is SNHLY and CDR2 is FYNNEI. V was trimmed by 6 bases and J by 8 bases, leaving 14 bases between them. Here the CDR3 reads CASSPRLADEQFF. CDR3 bases: TGTGCCAGCAGCCCGCGGCTAGCCGATGAGCAGTTCTTC.

V gene TRBV7-3 combines with J gene TRBJ2-3, with D maybe TRBD2 (5 bases). Trimming pared 3 bases from V and 5 bases from J, leaving 9 bases between. Germline V gene lookup returns CDR1 SGHTA and CDR2 FQGTGA. The CDR3 loop spans 13 amino acids. The CDR3 nucleotides read TGTGCCAGCAGCTTTACTAGTGGAGATACGCAGTATTTT. Its protein is CASSFTSGDTQYF.

V gene TRBV9 combines with J gene TRBJ2-5; possibly TRBD2 for D (5 bases). From germline, CDR1 is SGDLS and CDR2 YYNGEE. The CDR3 has 16 residues. Trimming removed 2 bases at V and 2 bases at J, with 16 bases between. CDR3: CASSVSVGADQETQYF. The DNA for the CDR3 is TGTGCCAGCAGCGTGAGTGTGGGAGCGGATCAAGAGACCCAGTACTTC.

This chain joins TRBV7-3 and TRBJ2-6; D unclear. Trimming took 5 bases from V and 2 from J, leaving 10 bases between them. CDR1 is SGHTA and CDR2 is FQGTGA in the germline V gene. The CDR3 has 15 amino acids. The DNA for the CDR3 is TGTGCCAGCAGCCCGATAGGAGCTGGGGCCAACGTCCTGACTTTC. Translating gives CASSPIGAGANVLTF.

The rearrangement links TRBV30 to TRBJ2-1, with TRBD2 matching 11 bases. Germline values: CDR1 GTSNPN, CDR2 SVGIG (reference sequence). After removal of 3 bases from V and 1 base from J, the junction contained 14 bases not matched to a gene. The CDR3 loop spans 19 amino acids. CDR3 residues: CAWSKSGSGRARSYNEQFF. DNA of the CDR3: TGTGCCTGGAGCAAGTCTGGTAGCGGGAGGGCCAGGTCCTACAATGAGCAGTTCTTC.

The gene calls are TRBV15 and TRBJ1-3; D not certain. The CDR3 length is 16 residues. The V gene's germline CDR1 is LNHNV and CDR2 YYDKDF (reference sequence). Deletions cut 3 bases from V and 0 bases from J, with 12 bases between. The CDR3 DNA follows: TGTGCCACCAGCAGGCCCAAAAGGAGCTCTGGAAACACCATATATTTT. Translated: CATSRPKRSSGNTIYF.

This clone appeared a few times. CDR3 nucleotide sequence: TGCGCCAGCAGTGGGGCTCTAGACAGGGGTTTCTCCGGCTACACCTTC. Amino acid sequence: CASSGALDRGFSGYTF. V is TRBV5-1 and J is TRBJ1-2, with 8 bases fitting TRBD1. The CDR3 contains 16 residues. Per germline, CDR1 SGHRS and CDR2 YFSETQ. With V trimmed by 5 bases and J by 8 bases, 17 bases remained unmatched.

The V and J genes are TRBV9 and TRBJ2-5; 7 positions match TRBD2. With 4 bases clipped from V and 1 base from J, the junction kept 7 bases outside the gene matches. This CDR3 contains 15 residues. Germline CDR1 reads SGDLS; CDR2 reads YYNGEE. The CDR3 sequence: CASSSGGGVQETQYF. CDR3 DNA sequence: TGTGCCAGCAGCTCCGGTGGGGGGGTCCAAGAGACCCAGTACTTC.

In the case of this clone: The junction departs from the called germline gene at one end, perhaps through a read error. Other DNA sequences within the sample encode an identical CDR3. The chain is built from TRBV6-1 and TRBJ1-5; maybe TRBD1 (5 bases). The V gene's germline CDR1 is MNHNS and CDR2 SASEGT. This CDR3 is built from 12 residues. The DNA of the CDR3 is TGTGTCAGCCCCGGGGGGGGTCAGCCCCAGCATTTT. Its protein is CVSPGGGQPQHF.

J is TRBJ1-2 and V is TRBV19; 8 bases match TRBD1. The CDR3 runs 14 residues. CDR1 LNHDA and CDR2 SQIVND come from the germline V gene (reference sequence). With 3 bases clipped from V and 4 bases from J, the junction kept 4 bases outside the gene matches. The CDR3 protein is CASSIGTGIYGYTF. As DNA, the CDR3 is TGTGCCAGTAGTATCGGGACAGGAATCTATGGCTACACCTTC.

In this sample, this clone turned up a few times. The chain uses TRBV7-3 and TRBJ2-1; 15 nucleotides line up with TRBD2. The CDR3 totals 16 residues. Trimming removed 0 bases from V and 12 bases from J; junction bases left unmatched: 6. Germline loops: CDR1 SGHTA, CDR2 FQGTGA. Here the CDR3 reads CASSLTLSGLAGGQFF. The CDR3 DNA follows: TGTGCCAGCAGCTTAACCCTCTCGGGACTAGCGGGAGGGCAGTTCTTC.

The chain recombines TRBV7-8 with TRBJ2-7, with D possibly matching TRBD2 (5 bases). The germline V gene has CDR1 SGHVS and CDR2 FQNEAQ. This CDR3 region has 15 residues. Trimming shortened V by 1 base and J by 2 bases, and 12 bases separated the two germline ends. The CDR3 DNA sequence: TGTGCCAGCAGCTTAGACCGCGGGCTTCCCTACGAGCAGTACTTC. Amino acids: CASSLDRGLPYEQYF.

V and J are TRBV6-4 and TRBJ2-2; TRBD1 matches at 7 bases. CDR1 and CDR2 from the germline V gene are MRHNA and SNTAGT. The ends lost 0 bases at V and 5 bases at J; junction bases unmatched: 6. The CDR3 totals 16 residues. The CDR3 DNA is TGTGCCAGCAGTGACTCGGCCGGGACAGATACCGGGGAGCTGTTTTTT. This codes for CASSDSAGTDTGELFF.

The chain joins TRBV5-1 to TRBJ2-7; possible D gene TRBD2, 6 bases. Germline V lookup: CDR1 SGHRS, CDR2 YFSETQ. The CDR3 extends over 15 amino acids. V shed 4 bases and J shed 6 bases, with 20 bases lying between them. In DNA form, the CDR3 reads TGCGCCAGCAGCGTGGGTGGGGGTCATAGCGGCGAGCAGTACTTC. Protein: CASSVGGGHSGEQYF.

This chain joins TRBV6-1 and TRBJ1-1, with D possibly being TRBD1 (6 bases). Germline-derived CDR1 and CDR2 are MNHNS and SASEGT. This CDR3 region has 14 residues. Trimming left V 8 bases short and J 5 bases short, with 18 bases between. The CDR3 is CASVTTGRGTEAFF. As DNA, the CDR3 is TGTGCCAGCGTAACAACAGGGAGAGGGACTGAAGCTTTCTTT.